The 11 T cell receptor beta chains below come from one sample, sequenced in a study of cytomegalovirus exposure and HLA in healthy donors. Primers for the PCR totalled 60 Vbeta and 13 Jbeta. Sequencing used immunoSEQ multiplex PCR; TCRdb keeps in-frame clones, though not all of them. The data show under 150,000 clones, 73% seen once. Sequencing was done on a sample of PBMCs. The receptors here all came from a middle-aged woman in good health and CMV-seronegative.

V gene TRBV4-2 combines with J gene TRBJ1-3; no firm D call. Germline V gene lookup returns CDR1 LGHNA and CDR2 YNFKEQ. The length of the CDR3 is 17 residues. V was cut by 0 bases and J by 1 base, with 13 bases left in between. The CDR3 protein is CASSQEGRRRSGNTIYF. The CDR3 coding sequence is TGTGCCAGCAGCCAAGAAGGGAGACGCCGATCTGGAAACACCATATATTTT.

The chain recombines TRBV18 with TRBJ2-2; no clear D gene. CDR3 length: 15 amino acids. Deletions cut 1 base from V and 7 bases from J, with 13 bases between. CDR1 is KGHSH and CDR2 is LQKENI in the germline V gene. CDR3 bases: TGTGCCAGCTCACCACAATCCCTGGCCAGCGGGGAGCTGTTTTTT. It specifies CASSPQSLASGELFF. Supplemented by reference TRBV18 and TRBJ2-2, the full variable domain reads NAGVMQNPRHLVRRRGQEARLRCSPMKGHSHVYWYRQLPEEGLKFMVYLQKENIIDESGMPKERFSAEFPKEGPSILRIQQVVRGDSAAYFCASSPQSLASGELFFGEGSRLTVL.

The V and J genes are TRBV15 and TRBJ1-4, with a possible D match to TRBD1 (5 bases). V was pared by 0 bases and J by 7 bases, with 12 bases between. This CDR3 is built from 15 residues. Germline CDR1 and CDR2: LNHNV and YYDKDF (reference sequence). CDR3: CATSREAGRGEKLFF. As DNA, the CDR3 is TGTGCCACCAGCAGAGAGGCAGGGCGCGGTGAAAAACTGTTTTTT.

The chain is built from TRBV4-3 and TRBJ2-1; possibly TRBD1 for D (6 bases). This CDR3 spans 17 amino acids. V lost 1 base, J lost 8 bases, and 21 bases lay in between. CDR1 is LGHNA, CDR2 YSLEER, per germline. The CDR3 DNA is TGCGCCAGCAGCCAAGGCGCGTTCCGGCAGGGGTCCGATGAGCAGTTCTTC. Translated: CASSQGAFRQGSDEQFF.

The gene calls are TRBV5-1 and TRBJ2-5; TRBD1 matches 7 bases. CDR1 is SGHRS, CDR2 YFSETQ, per germline. V gave up 2 bases and J gave up 3 bases; unmatched junction bases: 7. The CDR3 has 15 residues. This CDR3 is CASSLIGTDEETQYF. CDR3 bases: TGCGCCAGCAGCTTAATTGGGACAGACGAAGAGACCCAGTACTTC.

This clone came up a few times. This rearrangement joins TRBV7-9 to TRBJ1-2; maybe TRBD1 (5 bases). V shed 6 bases and J shed 8 bases, with 16 bases lying between them. CDR3 size: 13 residues. Germline lookup yields CDR1 SEHNR and CDR2 FQNEAQ (reference sequence). CDR3 sequence: CASRITGEGGYTF. CDR3 coding DNA: TGTGCCAGCAGAATAACAGGTGAAGGGGGCTACACCTTC.

The gene calls are TRBV7-9 and TRBJ1-5; D is ambiguous. V was shortened by 0 bases and J by 9 bases, with 6 bases between the two germline ends. Germline loops: CDR1 SEHNR, CDR2 FQNEAQ (reference sequence). The CDR3 totals 12 residues. The DNA for the CDR3 is TGTGCCAGCAGCTTAGCGCGAGGGCCCCAGCATTTT. Its translation: CASSLARGPQHF.

This chain links TRBV13 with TRBJ2-1, with a weak D call TRBD1 (6 bases). This CDR3 region has 13 residues. Per the germline V gene, CDR1 is PRHDT and CDR2 is FYEKMQ (reference sequence). The germline V and J ends were trimmed by 8 bases and 0 bases, with 8 bases remaining between them. The CDR3 DNA sequence: TGTGCCAGCCAGGGGAGCTCCTACAATGAGCAGTTCTTC. Protein sequence: CASQGSSYNEQFF. Using reference TRBV13 and TRBJ2-1 for the parts outside the CDR3, the full variable domain is AAGVIQSPRHLIKEKRETATLKCYPIPRHDTVYWYQQGPGQDPQFLISFYEKMQSDKGSIPDRFSAQQFSDYHSELNMSSLELGDSALYFCASQGSSYNEQFFGPGTRLTVL.

The rearrangement joins TRBV6-4 to TRBJ1-2; D is uncertain. The CDR3 runs 12 residues. Germline V gene data show CDR1 as MRHNA and CDR2 as SNTAGT. The V end was cut by 2 bases, the J end by 2 bases, with 3 bases between. In DNA form, the CDR3 reads TGTGCCAGCAGTGACGGCAACTATGGCTACACCTTC. It encodes CASSDGNYGYTF.

The V call is TRBV12-5, the J call TRBJ2-1; 9 bases fit TRBD1. The V and J ends lost 6 bases and 5 bases, in that order; junction bases with no gene match: 2. The CDR3 extends over 13 amino acids. Per the germline V gene, CDR1 is LGHNT and CDR2 is FRNRAP. The CDR3 nucleotides read TGTGCTAGTGGGACAGGGGGTAACAATGAGCAGTTCTTC. Translating it yields CASGTGGNNEQFF.

This clone was detected a few times. J is TRBJ1-5 and V is TRBV10-3; possibly TRBD1 for D (6 bases). Germline V lookup: CDR1 ENHRY, CDR2 SYGVKD. V shed 2 bases and J shed 2 bases, with 7 bases lying between them. The CDR3 covers 14 residues. Here the CDR3 reads CAISEPGGNQPQHF. For the CDR3, the DNA is TGTGCCATCAGTGAGCCAGGGGGCAATCAGCCCCAGCATTTT.